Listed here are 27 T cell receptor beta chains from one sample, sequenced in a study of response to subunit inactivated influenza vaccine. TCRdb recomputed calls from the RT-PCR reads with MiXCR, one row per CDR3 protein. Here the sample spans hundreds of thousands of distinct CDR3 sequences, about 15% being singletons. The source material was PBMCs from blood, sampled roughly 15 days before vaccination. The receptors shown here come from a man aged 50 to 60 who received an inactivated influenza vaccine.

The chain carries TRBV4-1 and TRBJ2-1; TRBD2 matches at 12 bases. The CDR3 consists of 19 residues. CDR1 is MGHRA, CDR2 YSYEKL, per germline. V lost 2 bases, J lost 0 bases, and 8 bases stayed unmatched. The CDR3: CASSQLGLAGKSSYNEQFF. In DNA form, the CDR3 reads TGCGCCAGCAGCCAACTGGGACTAGCGGGTAAAAGCTCCTACAATGAGCAGTTCTTC.

CDR3 sequence (DNA): TGTGCCAGCATCTTGTCGGCGGGACAGGGTGGGTGGAACACCATATATTTT. Residues: CASILSAGQGGWNTIYF. The chain combines TRBV7-2 with TRBJ1-3, with 9 bases that match TRBD1. Germline V lookup: CDR1 SGHTA, CDR2 FQGNSA. The CDR3 consists of 17 residues. Trimming at V came to 7 bases and at J to 7 bases, leaving 17 bases not matched to a gene.

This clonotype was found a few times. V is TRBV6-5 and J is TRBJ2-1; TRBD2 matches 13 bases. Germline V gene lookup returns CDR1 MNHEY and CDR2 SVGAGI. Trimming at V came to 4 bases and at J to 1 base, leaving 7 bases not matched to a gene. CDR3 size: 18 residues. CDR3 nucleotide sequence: TGTGCCAGCAGTTCCGGACTAGCGGGGGCCCGATCCTACAATGAGCAGTTCTTC. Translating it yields CASSSGLAGARSYNEQFF.

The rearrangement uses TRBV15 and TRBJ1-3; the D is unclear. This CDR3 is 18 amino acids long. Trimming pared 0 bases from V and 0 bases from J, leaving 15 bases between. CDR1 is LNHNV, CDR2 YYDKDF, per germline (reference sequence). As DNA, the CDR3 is TGTGCCACCAGCAGAGAAGTTCAGTCCTACCTCTCTGGAAACACCATATATTTT. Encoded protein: CATSREVQSYLSGNTIYF.

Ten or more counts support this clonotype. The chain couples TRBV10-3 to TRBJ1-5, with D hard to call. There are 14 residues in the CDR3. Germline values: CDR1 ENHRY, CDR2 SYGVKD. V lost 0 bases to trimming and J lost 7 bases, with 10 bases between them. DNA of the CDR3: TGTGCCATCAGTGAGTCTGGGGTGGCCCAGCCCCAGCATTTT. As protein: CAISESGVAQPQHF.

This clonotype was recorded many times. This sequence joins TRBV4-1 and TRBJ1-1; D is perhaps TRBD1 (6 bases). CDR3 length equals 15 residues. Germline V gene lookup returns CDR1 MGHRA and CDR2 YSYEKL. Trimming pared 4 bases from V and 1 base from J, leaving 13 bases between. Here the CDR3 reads CASSPRQDWNTEAFF. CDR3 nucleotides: TGCGCCAGCAGCCCAAGACAGGATTGGAACACTGAAGCTTTCTTT.

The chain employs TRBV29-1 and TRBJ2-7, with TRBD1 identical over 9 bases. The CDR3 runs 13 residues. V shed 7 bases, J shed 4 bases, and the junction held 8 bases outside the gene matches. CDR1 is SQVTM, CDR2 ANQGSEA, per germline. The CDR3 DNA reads TGCAGCGCAAGGACAGGGGCAACTTACGAGCAGTACTTC. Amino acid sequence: CSARTGATYEQYF.

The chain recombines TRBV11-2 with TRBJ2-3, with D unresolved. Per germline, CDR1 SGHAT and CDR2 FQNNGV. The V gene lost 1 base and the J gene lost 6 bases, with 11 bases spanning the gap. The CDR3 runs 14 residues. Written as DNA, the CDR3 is TGTGCCAGCAGCTTAGGGCTATTGACGGATACGCAGTATTTT. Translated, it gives CASSLGLLTDTQYF.

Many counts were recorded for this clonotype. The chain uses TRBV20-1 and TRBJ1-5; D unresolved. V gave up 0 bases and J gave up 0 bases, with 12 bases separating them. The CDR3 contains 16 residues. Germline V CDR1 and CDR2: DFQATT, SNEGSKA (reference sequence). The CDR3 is CSARDLRHDSNQPQHF. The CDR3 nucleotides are TGCAGTGCTAGAGATCTTCGCCACGATAGCAATCAGCCCCAGCATTTT.

CDR3 nucleotide sequence: TGCAGTGCCAGGGCCGGGACAGCTACCTACGAGCAGTACTTC. Its protein is CSARAGTATYEQYF. J is TRBJ2-7 and V is TRBV20-1; 7 bases agree with TRBD1. The CDR3 totals 14 residues. V was clipped by 6 bases and J by 2 bases; unmatched bases: 10. The germline gives CDR1 DFQATT, CDR2 SNEGSKA (reference sequence).

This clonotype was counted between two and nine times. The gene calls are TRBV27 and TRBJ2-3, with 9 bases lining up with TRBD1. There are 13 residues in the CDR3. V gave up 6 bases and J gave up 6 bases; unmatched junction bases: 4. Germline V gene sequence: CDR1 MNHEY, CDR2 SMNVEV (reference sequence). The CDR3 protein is CASSSGTGDTQYF. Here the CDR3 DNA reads TGTGCCAGCAGCTCCGGGACAGGGGATACGCAGTATTTT.

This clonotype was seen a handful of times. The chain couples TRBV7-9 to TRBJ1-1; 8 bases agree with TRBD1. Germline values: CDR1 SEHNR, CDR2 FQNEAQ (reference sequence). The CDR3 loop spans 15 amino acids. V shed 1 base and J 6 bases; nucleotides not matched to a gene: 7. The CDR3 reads CASSLGQGRLAEAFF. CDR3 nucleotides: TGTGCCAGCAGCTTAGGACAGGGGCGTCTCGCTGAAGCTTTCTTT.

CDR3 amino acids: CASSNPLKDSYGYTF. The CDR3, as DNA: TGTGCCAGCAGCAACCCCCTGAAGGACAGCTATGGCTACACCTTC. The chain joins TRBV21-1 to TRBJ1-2; TRBD1 reflects the table's D call only, with no check against the DNA. TRBV21-1 is marked as a pseudogene. This CDR3 has 15 amino acids.

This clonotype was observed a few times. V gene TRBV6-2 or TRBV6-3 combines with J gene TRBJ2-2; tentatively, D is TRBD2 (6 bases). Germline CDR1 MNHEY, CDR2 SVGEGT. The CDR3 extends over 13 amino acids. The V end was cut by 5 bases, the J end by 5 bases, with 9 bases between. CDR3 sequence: CASSAGRTGELFF. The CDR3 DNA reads TGTGCCAGCAGTGCGGGGAGAACCGGGGAGCTGTTTTTT.

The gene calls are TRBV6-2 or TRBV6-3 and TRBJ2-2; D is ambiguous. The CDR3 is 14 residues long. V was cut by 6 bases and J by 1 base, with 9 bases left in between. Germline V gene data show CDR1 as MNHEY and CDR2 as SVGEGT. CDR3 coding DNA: TGTGCCAGCAGACGGCCAGGGAACACCGGGGAGCTGTTTTTT. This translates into CASRRPGNTGELFF.

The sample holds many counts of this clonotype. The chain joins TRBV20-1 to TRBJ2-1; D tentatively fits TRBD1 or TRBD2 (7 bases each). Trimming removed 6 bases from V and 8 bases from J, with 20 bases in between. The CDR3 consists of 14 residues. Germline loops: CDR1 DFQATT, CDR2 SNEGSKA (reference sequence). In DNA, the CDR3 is TGCAGTGCAAAAAGACTAGCAGGGGGGGATGAGCAGTTCTTC. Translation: CSAKRLAGGDEQFF.

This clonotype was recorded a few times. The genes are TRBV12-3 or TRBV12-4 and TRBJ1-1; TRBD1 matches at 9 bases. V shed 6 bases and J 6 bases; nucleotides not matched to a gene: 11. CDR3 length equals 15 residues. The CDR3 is CASSYQGTGRAEAFF. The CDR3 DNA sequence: TGTGCCAGCAGCTACCAAGGGACAGGGCGGGCTGAAGCTTTCTTT.

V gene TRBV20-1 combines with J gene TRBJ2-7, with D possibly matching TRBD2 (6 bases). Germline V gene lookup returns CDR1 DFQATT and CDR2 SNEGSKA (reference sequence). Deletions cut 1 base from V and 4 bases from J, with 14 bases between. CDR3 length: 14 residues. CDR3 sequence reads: CSARVPGRIYEQYF. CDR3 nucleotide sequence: TGCAGTGCTAGAGTCCCGGGGAGGATTTACGAGCAGTACTTC.

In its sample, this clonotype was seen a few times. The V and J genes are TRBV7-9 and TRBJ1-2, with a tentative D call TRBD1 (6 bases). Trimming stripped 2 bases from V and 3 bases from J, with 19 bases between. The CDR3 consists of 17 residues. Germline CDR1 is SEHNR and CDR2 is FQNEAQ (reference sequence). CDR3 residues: CASSLKIGPGEDYGYTF. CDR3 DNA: TGTGCCAGCAGCTTAAAAATTGGCCCAGGGGAAGACTATGGCTACACCTTC.

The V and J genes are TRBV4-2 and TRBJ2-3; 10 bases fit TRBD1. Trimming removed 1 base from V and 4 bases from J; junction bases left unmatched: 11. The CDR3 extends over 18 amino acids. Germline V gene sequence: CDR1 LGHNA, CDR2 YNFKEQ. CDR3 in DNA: TGTGCCAGCAGCCAAGGTCCTCGCCGGGACAGGGGCGCAGATACGCAGTATTTT. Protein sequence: CASSQGPRRDRGADTQYF.

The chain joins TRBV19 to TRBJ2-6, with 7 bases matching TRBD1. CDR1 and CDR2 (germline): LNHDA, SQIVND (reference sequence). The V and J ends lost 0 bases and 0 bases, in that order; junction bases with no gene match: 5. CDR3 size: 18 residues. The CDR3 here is CASSIDLGTASGANVLTF. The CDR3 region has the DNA TGTGCCAGTAGTATAGATCTCGGGACAGCCTCTGGGGCCAACGTCCTGACTTTC.

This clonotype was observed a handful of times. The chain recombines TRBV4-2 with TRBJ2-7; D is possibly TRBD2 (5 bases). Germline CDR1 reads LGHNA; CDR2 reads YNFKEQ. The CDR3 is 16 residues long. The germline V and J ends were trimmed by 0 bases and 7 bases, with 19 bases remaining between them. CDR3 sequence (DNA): TGTGCCAGCAGCCAAGACTGGACTGCCCTTTCGGGTGAGCAGTACTTC. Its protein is CASSQDWTALSGEQYF.

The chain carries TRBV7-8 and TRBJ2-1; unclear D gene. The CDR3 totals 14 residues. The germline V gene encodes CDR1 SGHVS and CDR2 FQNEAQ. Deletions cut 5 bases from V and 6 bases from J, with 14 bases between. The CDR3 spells CASSQYSNLNEQFF. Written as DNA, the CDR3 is TGTGCCAGCAGCCAATACTCAAATCTCAATGAGCAGTTCTTC. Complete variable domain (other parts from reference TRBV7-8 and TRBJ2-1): GAGVSQSPRYKVAKRGQDVALRCDPISGHVSLFWYQQALGQGPEFLTYFQNEAQLDKSGLPSDRFFAERPEGSVSTLKIQRTQQEDSAVYLCASSQYSNLNEQFFGPGTRLTVL.

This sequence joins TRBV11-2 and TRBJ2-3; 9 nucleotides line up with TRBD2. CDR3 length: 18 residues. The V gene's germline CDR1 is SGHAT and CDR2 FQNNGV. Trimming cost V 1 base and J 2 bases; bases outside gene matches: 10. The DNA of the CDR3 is TGTGCCAGCAGCTTAGTAGGGTCTAGCGGGGCGAACACAGATACGCAGTATTTT. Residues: CASSLVGSSGANTDTQYF.

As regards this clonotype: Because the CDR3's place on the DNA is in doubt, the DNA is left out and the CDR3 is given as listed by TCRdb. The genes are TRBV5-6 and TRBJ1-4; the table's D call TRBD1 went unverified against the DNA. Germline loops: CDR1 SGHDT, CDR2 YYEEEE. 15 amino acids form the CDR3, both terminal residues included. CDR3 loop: CASSSFGPGSEKLFF.

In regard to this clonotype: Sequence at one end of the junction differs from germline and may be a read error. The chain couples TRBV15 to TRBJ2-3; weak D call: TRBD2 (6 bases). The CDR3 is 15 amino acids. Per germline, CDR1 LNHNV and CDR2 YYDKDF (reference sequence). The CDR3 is CATSRGGGYEDTRYF. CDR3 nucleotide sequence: TGTGCCACCAGCAGAGGAGGAGGGTATGAAGATACGCGGTATTTT. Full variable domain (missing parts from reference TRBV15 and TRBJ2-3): DAMVIQNPRYQVTQFGKPVTLSCSQTLNHNVMYWYQQKSSQAPKLLFHYYDKDFNNEADTPDNFQSRRPNTSFCFLDIRSPGLGDTAMYLCATSRGGGYEDTRYFGPGTRLTVL.

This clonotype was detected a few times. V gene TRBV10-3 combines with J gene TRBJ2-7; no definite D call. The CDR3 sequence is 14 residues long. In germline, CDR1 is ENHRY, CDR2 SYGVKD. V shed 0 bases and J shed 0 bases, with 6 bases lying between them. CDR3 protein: CAISESIGSYEQYF. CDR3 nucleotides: TGTGCCATCAGTGAGTCAATAGGCTCCTACGAGCAGTACTTC.